The rows below give T cell receptor beta chains drawn from one sample of a study of T cell responses to AZD1222 COVID-19 vaccine. Sequenced by immunoSEQ multiplex PCR; TCRdb stores in-frame clones only, minus some. Counted here are about 85,000 clones, approximately 88% occurring once; the ten biggest clones make up roughly 15%. The input for sequencing was peripheral blood, taken on day 0 of AZD1222 vaccination. The source of these receptors is an adult in good health. Both conserved end residues are part of each CDR3. Part of the rows lack a size; the others show once, few, many or a class for expanded clones.

clone_size	v_call	cdr3_aa
.	TRBV3-1/TRBV3-2	CASSPTMRTSGRNEQFF
.	TRBV19	CASSAGRSSGANVLTF
once	TRBV1	CTSSHPFEETEAFF
.	TRBV7-8	CASSLGGAEKLFF
.	TRBV5-1	CASSTLGQQGSGELFF
.	TRBV27	CASSSSGTWGGYTF
.	TRBV6-1	CASSEWSNQPQHF
.	TRBV11-2	CASSRPGPGDEQYF
.	TRBV19	CASTTPGPSMNEQFF
.	TRBV9	CASSVNGTRTRYEQYF
.	TRBV11-2	CASSLESRGEQYF